This T cell receptor beta chain came from a study of Tregs in tolerant kidney transplant recipients. Looking at the study overall: Related graft donors supplied nonmyeloablative bone marrow transplants, and mixed chimerism was transient.

To note about this clone: The antigen is unknown. From the germline J gene comes the end of the CDR3, since the read stops 3 residues before it.

General study points: The small number of patients limits these findings pending further validation.

Germline lookup yields CDR1 SGHDT and CDR2 YYEEEE. This CDR3 spans 14 amino acids. V was shortened by 5 bases and J by 9 bases, with 18 bases between the two germline ends. Only in-frame clones appear in the TCRdb table, and some are missing; sequencing was by immunoSEQ multiplex PCR. The sample has 25,000 to 35,000 clones. The receptor was derived from a human donor who received a combined kidney and bone marrow transplant. This material consisted of CD8+ T cells from blood, taken before the transplant. The J gene is TRBJ2-1, the V gene TRBV5-6; tentative D call: TRBD2 (5 bases). This CDR3 reads CASRTLGRASEQFF. CDR3 DNA, as far as it was read: TGTGCCAGCAGGACACTAGGGCGGGCTTCTGAG.